This T cell receptor beta chain was documented in a study of T cell repertoires in cytomegalovirus infection. Study summary: Public TCR beta signatures marked donors with CMV infection and the matching HLA.

This clonotype was seen more than once but under ten times. Its matching antigen is unknown. The CDR3 has 14 residues. CDR1 is SGHDT, CDR2 YYEEEE, per germline. Trimming took 3 bases from V and 2 from J, leaving 11 bases between them. Study-level results: Carriers of CMV and the relevant HLA type were discriminated by public TCR beta frequency.

From the reads, TCRdb called clonotypes with MiXCR, one entry per CDR3 protein. The top ten clones hold about two thirds of a sample with about 110,000 distinct CDR3 sequences, approximately 45% of them seen once. The clonotype comes from a human donor in good health (CMV status not recorded). Some clones in this sample may be carry-over from other donors' samples. Sequencing was performed on CD8+ T cells from cultured PBMCs, taken from culture after CMV antigen stimulation. The chain joins TRBV5-6 to TRBJ2-5; either TRBD1 or TRBD2 may fit D (5 bases each). The CDR3 spells CASSYGTSQETQYF. In DNA form, the CDR3 reads TGTGCCAGCAGCTACGGGACCTCACAAGAGACCCAGTACTTC.